The 3 T cell receptor beta chains presented below share a single source sample, sequenced in a study of shared clonotypes between healthy human individuals. Assay: immunoSEQ multiplex PCR; the TCRdb copy retains only in-frame clones and omits some. Of roughly 680,000 clones detected, 55% to 80% appear once; the ten largest clones hold under 2%. The material sequenced was memory CD4+ T cells sorted from blood. Stated subset: CD45RA-negative fraction. All receptors come from a woman in her twenties or thirties in good health.

V and J are TRBV28 and TRBJ2-1; 8 bases fit TRBD2. V shed 5 bases, J shed 0 bases, and the junction held 12 bases outside the gene matches. The CDR3 sequence is 18 residues long. CDR1 and CDR2 from the germline V gene are MDHEN and SYDVKM. The CDR3 sequence is CASSIGLGSGSSYNEQFF. In nucleotides, the CDR3 is TGTGCCAGCAGTATCGGACTGGGAAGCGGGAGCTCCTACAATGAGCAGTTCTTC.

This sequence joins TRBV18 and TRBJ2-3; 7 positions agree with TRBD2. Looked up from germline, CDR1 is KGHSH and CDR2 is LQKENI. Trimming at V came to 1 base and at J to 2 bases, leaving 6 bases not matched to a gene. The CDR3 is 16 residues long. CDR3 in amino acids: CASSPRASGYTDTQYF. The DNA for the CDR3 is TGTGCCAGCTCACCACGGGCTAGCGGCTACACAGATACGCAGTATTTT.

The rearrangement joins TRBV19 to TRBJ2-5; weak D call: TRBD1 (5 bases). The CDR3 consists of 14 residues. Trimming left V 4 bases short and J 3 bases short, with 12 bases between. Per the germline V gene, CDR1 is LNHDA and CDR2 is SQIVND (reference sequence). CDR3: CASSTTRQKETQYF. CDR3 nucleotides: TGTGCCAGTAGTACCACCCGACAGAAAGAGACCCAGTACTTC.